This TCR beta chain stems from a study of blood T cell repertoires in COVID-19. The repertoire was sequenced with immunoSEQ multiplex PCR; TCRdb's copy has only in-frame clones and lacks some. The sample lists tens of thousands of clones, over 75% occurring once. After removal of 4 bases from V and 5 bases from J, the junction contained 10 bases not matched to a gene. Germline assignment: CDR1 LNHDA and CDR2 SQIVND (reference sequence). This CDR3 contains 17 residues. This clone occurred a few times. This receptor was obtained from a human donor in a cohort sampled during active COVID-19. The chain employs TRBV19 and TRBJ2-1; 11 nucleotides agree with TRBD2. Material for sequencing was peripheral blood. The CDR3 loop reads CASSTQGTSGPNNEQFF. The CDR3 DNA reads TGTGCCAGTAGTACCCAAGGGACTAGCGGCCCCAACAATGAGCAGTTCTTC.